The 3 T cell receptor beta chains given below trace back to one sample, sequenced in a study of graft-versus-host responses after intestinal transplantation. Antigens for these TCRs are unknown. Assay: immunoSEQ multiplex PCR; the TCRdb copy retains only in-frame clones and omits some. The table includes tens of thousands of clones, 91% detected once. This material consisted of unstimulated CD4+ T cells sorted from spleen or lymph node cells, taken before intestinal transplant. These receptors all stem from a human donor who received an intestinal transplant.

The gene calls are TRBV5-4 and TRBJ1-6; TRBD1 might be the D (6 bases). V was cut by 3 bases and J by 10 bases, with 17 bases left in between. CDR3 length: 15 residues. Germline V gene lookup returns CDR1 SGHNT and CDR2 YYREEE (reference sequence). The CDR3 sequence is CASSYGRGSASPLHF. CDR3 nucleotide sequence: TGTGCCAGCAGCTACGGAAGGGGGTCAGCATCACCCCTCCACTTT.

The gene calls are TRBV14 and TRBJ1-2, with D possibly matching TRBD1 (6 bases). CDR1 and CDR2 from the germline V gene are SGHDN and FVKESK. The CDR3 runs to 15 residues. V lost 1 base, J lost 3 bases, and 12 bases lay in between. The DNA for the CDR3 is TGTGCCAGCAGCCAAGGTCTGGGGGCCGACTATGGCTACACCTTC. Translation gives CASSQGLGADYGYTF.

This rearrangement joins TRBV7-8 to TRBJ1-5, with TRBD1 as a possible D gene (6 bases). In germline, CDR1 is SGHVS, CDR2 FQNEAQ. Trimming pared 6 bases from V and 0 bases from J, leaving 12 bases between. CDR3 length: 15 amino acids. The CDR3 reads CASRGGTNSNQPQHF. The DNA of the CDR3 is TGTGCCAGCAGGGGAGGGACAAATAGCAATCAGCCCCAGCATTTT.